The 22 T cell receptor beta chains given below trace back to one sample, sequenced in a study of blood T cell repertoires in COVID-19. The method was immunoSEQ multiplex PCR; TCRdb's version includes in-frame clones alone and lacks a portion of them. There are some 100,000 clones in the sample; 82% occur only once, and 5.5% to 7.5% lies in the top ten. The sequenced sample consisted of peripheral blood. Receptors originate from a man in his forties or fifties with active or convalescent COVID-19.

CDR3 in DNA: TGTGCCAGCAGCTTAGGGGGCGGAAACACCATATATTTT. Translation: CASSLGGGNTIYF. The chain is built from TRBV11-2 and TRBJ1-3, with a possible D match to TRBD1 (5 bases). Germline loops: CDR1 SGHAT, CDR2 FQNNGV. There are 13 residues in the CDR3. The V end lost 1 base, the J end lost 4 bases, and 5 bases lay between the germline ends.

The CDR3 protein is CAISEILEDEQYV. CDR3 sequence (DNA): TGTGCCATCAGTGAGATCTTGGAGGACGAGCAGTACGTC. The chain carries TRBV10-3 and TRBJ2-7, with D tentatively TRBD2 (5 bases). Trimming took 2 bases from V and 5 from J, leaving 10 bases between them. This CDR3 is built from 13 residues. Germline CDR1 is ENHRY and CDR2 is SYGVKD.

The chain employs TRBV11-2 and TRBJ2-6; D is undetermined. V lost 1 base to trimming and J lost 2 bases, with 6 bases between them. The CDR3 spans 15 residues. The V gene's germline CDR1 is SGHAT and CDR2 FQNNGV. CDR3 coding DNA: TGTGCCAGCAGCTTAGTAGAGGCTGGGGCCAACGTCCTGACTTTC. Translating it yields CASSLVEAGANVLTF.

The gene calls are TRBV6-4 and TRBJ1-4; D unresolved. Trimming took off 3 bases at V and 5 bases at J, with 10 bases between the two ends. The germline gives CDR1 MRHNA, CDR2 SNTAGT. The CDR3 consists of 14 residues. CDR3 protein: CASSETPRNEKLFF. In nucleotides, the CDR3 is TGTGCCAGCAGTGAAACTCCGAGGAATGAAAAACTGTTTTTT.

The chain is built from TRBV15 and TRBJ2-5; tentatively, D is TRBD2 (7 bases). V was cut by 0 bases and J by 7 bases, with 12 bases left in between. The CDR3 sequence is 14 residues long. Germline loops: CDR1 LNHNV, CDR2 YYDKDF (reference sequence). For the CDR3, the DNA is TGTGCCACCAGCAGAGATAGGAGGGGGGGGACCCAGTACTTC. Amino acid sequence: CATSRDRRGGTQYF.

This chain links TRBV3-1 (or the pseudogene TRBV3-2) with TRBJ2-7, with a weak D call TRBD1 (5 bases). The CDR3 sequence is 16 residues long. The germline V gene has CDR1 LGHDT and CDR2 YNNKEL (reference sequence). Trimming shortened V by 4 bases and J by 5 bases, and 21 bases separated the two germline ends. CDR3 nucleotides: TGTGCCAGCAGCCCGGACACCACCGTGGTAAGTAACGAGCAGTACGTC. Translation gives CASSPDTTVVSNEQYV.

V is TRBV5-1 and J is TRBJ1-3; D is perhaps TRBD1 (5 bases). Germline V gene lookup returns CDR1 SGHRS and CDR2 YFSETQ. CDR3 length equals 15 residues. Trimming stripped 1 base from V and 2 bases from J, with 10 bases between. The CDR3 nucleotides read TGCGCCAGCAGCTTGTCCCAGGGAACTGGAAACACCATATATTTT. Translated: CASSLSQGTGNTIYF.

The rearrangement links TRBV3-1 (or the pseudogene TRBV3-2) to TRBJ2-2; D may be TRBD2 (6 bases). V was cut by 5 bases and J by 8 bases, with 15 bases left in between. This CDR3 has 14 residues. Germline values: CDR1 LGHDT, CDR2 YNNKEL (reference sequence). CDR3 region: CASSIEGLLGELFF. The CDR3 DNA reads as TGTGCCAGCAGCATTGAGGGACTGTTAGGGGAGCTGTTTTTT.

The sample holds a few counts of this clone. The CDR3 reads CSVEALDTQYF. The CDR3 DNA sequence: TGCAGCGTTGAAGCACTAGATACGCAGTATTTT. The rearrangement links TRBV29-1 to TRBJ2-3; D not resolved. Germline loops: CDR1 SQVTM, CDR2 ANQGSEA. The length of the CDR3 is 11 residues. V lost 1 base to trimming and J lost 5 bases, with 4 bases between them.

This chain connects TRBV7-8 to TRBJ2-6; D is uncertain. Looked up from germline, CDR1 is SGHVS and CDR2 is FQNEAQ. This CDR3 contains 14 residues. Trimming pared 5 bases from V and 0 bases from J, leaving 5 bases between. The CDR3 reads CASSPNSGANVLTF. The CDR3 DNA reads TGTGCCAGCAGCCCTAACTCTGGGGCCAACGTCCTGACTTTC. Together with reference TRBV7-8 and TRBJ2-6, the CDR3 gives the full variable domain: GAGVSQSPRYKVAKRGQDVALRCDPISGHVSLFWYQQALGQGPEFLTYFQNEAQLDKSGLPSDRFFAERPEGSVSTLKIQRTQQEDSAVYLCASSPNSGANVLTFGAGSRLTVL.

The CDR3 region has the DNA TGTGCCAGCAGCTTAGACGGGTTTAATGAAAAACTGTTTTTT. Amino acid sequence: CASSLDGFNEKLFF. This chain joins TRBV11-2 and TRBJ1-4, with D unresolved. This CDR3 is 14 amino acids long. Trimming shortened V by 0 bases and J by 4 bases, and 6 bases separated the two germline ends. Germline V lookup: CDR1 SGHAT, CDR2 FQNNGV.

The chain recombines TRBV7-2 with TRBJ2-2, with D uncertain. V was shortened by 8 bases and J by 8 bases, with 18 bases between the two germline ends. Germline V gene sequence: CDR1 SGHTA, CDR2 FQGNSA. The CDR3 runs 14 residues. CDR3: CASGEVTLGGELFF. The CDR3 DNA is TGTGCCAGCGGTGAGGTGACCCTAGGAGGGGAGCTGTTTTTT.

This chain connects TRBV2 to TRBJ1-2, with TRBD1 matching over 8 bases. Germline V gene lookup returns CDR1 SNHLY and CDR2 FYNNEI. There are 15 residues in the CDR3. V gave up 4 bases and J gave up 0 bases; unmatched junction bases: 4. In DNA form, the CDR3 reads TGTGCCAGCAGTGTGCAGACAGGGGCTAACTATGGCTACACCTTC. It translates to CASSVQTGANYGYTF.

This rearrangement joins TRBV11-2 to TRBJ1-5, with D hard to call. V was pared by 1 base and J by 3 bases, with 7 bases between. The germline V gene has CDR1 SGHAT and CDR2 FQNNGV. The CDR3 extends over 14 amino acids. This chain's CDR3 is CASSLGGFNQPQHF. CDR3 DNA sequence: TGTGCCAGCAGCTTAGGAGGGTTCAATCAGCCCCAGCATTTT. Drawing the rest from reference TRBV11-2 and TRBJ1-5, the complete variable domain is EAGVAQSPRYKIIEKRQSVAFWCNPISGHATLYWYQQILGQGPKLLIQFQNNGVVDDSQLPKDRFSAERLKGVDSTLKIQPAKLEDSAVYLCASSLGGFNQPQHFGDGTRLSIL.

The CDR3, as DNA: TGCGCCAGCAGCGGGGCTAGCGAGCAAGAGACCCAGTACTTC. This codes for CASSGASEQETQYF. This chain connects TRBV5-1 to TRBJ2-5; a weak D match, TRBD2 (6 bases). Trimming removed 4 bases from V and 2 bases from J, with 12 bases in between. CDR1 is SGHRS and CDR2 is YFSETQ in the germline V gene. The CDR3 is made up of 14 amino acids.

This chain connects TRBV11-2 to TRBJ2-7; a weak D match, TRBD2 (6 bases). The V end was cut by 0 bases, the J end by 0 bases, with 18 bases between. CDR1 SGHAT and CDR2 FQNNGV come from the germline V gene. The CDR3 is made up of 18 amino acids. The CDR3 nucleotides are TGTGCCAGCAGCTTAGATGGGGGAGGAGGGGCCAACTCCTACGAGCAGTACTTC. It codes for CASSLDGGGGANSYEQYF.

The CDR3 loop is CASSLRAGRTGELFF. CDR3 in DNA: TGTGCCAGCAGCCTCCGGGCAGGGAGGACCGGGGAGCTGTTTTTT. The V call is TRBV7-9, the J call TRBJ2-2; D may be TRBD2 (6 bases). Germline V CDR1 and CDR2: SEHNR, FQNEAQ (reference sequence). The CDR3 totals 15 residues. V was clipped by 5 bases and J by 5 bases, with 15 bases between them.

On this clone itself: Distinct nucleotide sequences in the sample also encode this CDR3. The V gene is TRBV9, the J gene TRBJ2-5; 8 bases are a match to TRBD1. Germline V gene sequence: CDR1 SGDLS, CDR2 YYNGEE. The CDR3 is made up of 14 amino acids. J was trimmed by 1 base and V by 2 bases; bases with no gene match: 1. The CDR3 is CASSVQGAQETQYF. The CDR3 coding sequence is TGTGCCAGCAGCGTTCAGGGGGCCCAAGAGACCCAGTACTTC.

This clone appeared once. The sample holds other DNA sequences that translate to the same CDR3. This sequence joins TRBV18 and TRBJ1-1; D remains ambiguous. Looked up from germline, CDR1 is KGHSH and CDR2 is LQKENI. The CDR3 length is 13 residues. V lost 2 bases, J lost 1 base, and 5 bases lay in between. DNA of the CDR3: TGTGCCAGCTCACCAGGAGGGAACACTGAAGCTTTCTTT. Translated, it gives CASSPGGNTEAFF.

The V call is TRBV27, the J call TRBJ1-6; 9 bases align to TRBD1. This CDR3 region has 14 residues. The trim removed 5 bases at V and 10 bases at J, leaving 6 bases unmatched. The germline CDR1 and CDR2 sequences are MNHEY and SMNVEV (reference sequence). CDR3 nucleotide sequence: TGTGCCAGCAGTCCTGACAGGGGGGAGTCACCCCTCCACTTT. This encodes CASSPDRGESPLHF.

This clone has a single count. The V call is TRBV2, the J call TRBJ1-5; TRBD1 might be the D (6 bases). The ends were cut back, 5 bases at V and 4 bases at J, with 15 bases in the middle. Germline V gives CDR1 SNHLY, CDR2 FYNNEI. The CDR3 is 15 residues long. The CDR3 DNA follows: TGTGCCAGCAGTACTGCAGGGGCTCCGAATCAGCCCCAGCATTTT. This sequence encodes CASSTAGAPNQPQHF.

This clone was counted a single time. The chain joins TRBV5-1 to TRBJ2-3; 7 nucleotides align to TRBD2. J lost 5 bases, V lost 0 bases, and 9 bases had no gene match. The CDR3 contains 16 residues. Germline V CDR1 and CDR2: SGHRS, YFSETQ. CDR3 sequence (DNA): TGCGCCAGCAGCTTGGGAGGACTAGAGTCGCAAGATACGCAGTATTTT. It translates to CASSLGGLESQDTQYF.